The 3 T cell receptor beta chains in this list originate from one sample, sequenced in a study of radiation and T cells in renal cell carcinoma. The time point was: baseline pretreatment blood. Specified treatment: 15 Gy SBRT to primary tumor, nephrectomy 4 weeks later. The protocol was immunoSEQ multiplex PCR, while the TCRdb copy is restricted to in-frame clones and leaves out a portion. The sample contains 94,000 or so clones, 82% of which appear only once. The source material was blood, sampled from a patient whose treatment included radiotherapy and nephrectomy. Receptors originate from a man in his 60s with renal cell carcinoma.

The chain couples TRBV4-3 to TRBJ1-1; D gene unclear. CDR3 size: 14 residues. Germline V CDR1 and CDR2: LGHNA, YSLEER. Trimming pared 0 bases from V and 5 bases from J, leaving 10 bases between. CDR3 nucleotides: TGCGCCAGCAGCCAAGAAATAGGGAATACTGAAGCTTTCTTT. The encoded protein is CASSQEIGNTEAFF.

The chain links TRBV5-4 to TRBJ1-2; 7 bases line up with TRBD1. The trim removed 3 bases at V and 6 bases at J, leaving 5 bases unmatched. Germline V gives CDR1 SGHNT, CDR2 YYREEE (reference sequence). The CDR3 runs 13 residues. CDR3 amino acids: CASSYTGDNGYTF. For the CDR3, the DNA is TGTGCCAGCAGCTATACAGGGGATAATGGCTACACCTTC.

V and J are TRBV29-1 and TRBJ2-7, with 9 positions matching TRBD1. There are 13 residues in the CDR3. V trimming: 7 bases; J trimming: 5 bases; junction bases outside the gene matches: 9. CDR1 and CDR2 (germline): SQVTM, ANQGSEA. The CDR3 nucleotides read TGCAGCGGGTCCGGGACAGGGTCCAACGAGCAGTACTTC. Its protein product is CSGSGTGSNEQYF.